This T cell receptor (beta chain) was documented in a study of T cell repertoires in cytomegalovirus infection. CDR1 and CDR2 from the germline V gene are ENHRY and SYGVKD. The CDR3 contains 12 residues. V was cut by 1 base and J by 8 bases, with 9 bases left in between. Each CDR3 protein gets one entry after TCRdb re-called the reads with MiXCR. The table lists a few hundred thousand distinct CDR3 sequences, under 20% of them singletons. This clonotype was found once. Sequencing input: PBMCs. The chain combines TRBV10-3 with TRBJ2-7, with D unresolved. This sequence originates from a human donor in good health (CMV status not recorded). Some clones in this sample may be carry-over from other donors' samples. In DNA, the CDR3 is TGTGCCATCAGTGAGTACTCACGACAGCAGTACTTC. It specifies CAISEYSRQQYF.